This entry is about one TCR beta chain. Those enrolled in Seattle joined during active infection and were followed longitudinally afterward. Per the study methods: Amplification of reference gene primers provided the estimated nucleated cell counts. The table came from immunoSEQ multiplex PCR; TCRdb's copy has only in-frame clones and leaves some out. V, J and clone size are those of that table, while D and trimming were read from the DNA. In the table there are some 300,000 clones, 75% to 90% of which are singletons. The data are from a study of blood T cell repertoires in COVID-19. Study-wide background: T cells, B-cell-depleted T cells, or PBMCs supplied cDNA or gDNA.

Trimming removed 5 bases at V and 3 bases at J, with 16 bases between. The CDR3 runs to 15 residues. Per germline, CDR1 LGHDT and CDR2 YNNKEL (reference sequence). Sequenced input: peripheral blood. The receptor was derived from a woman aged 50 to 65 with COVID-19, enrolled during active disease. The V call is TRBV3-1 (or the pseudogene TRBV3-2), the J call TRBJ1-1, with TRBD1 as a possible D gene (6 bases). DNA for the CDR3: TGTGCCAGCAGCTACTCCAGGGGACGGGACACTGAAGCTTTCTTT. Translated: CASSYSRGRDTEAFF.